This entry lists 13 T cell receptor beta chains sequenced from one sample in a study of T cells in narcolepsy. Assay used: immunoSEQ multiplex PCR; TCRdb lists only in-frame clones, some missing. Altogether some 32,000 clones are present, around 78% being singletons, with the ten largest covering 1.2%. Sequences were obtained from CD45RA- memory CD4+ T cells from PBMCs. These receptors all come from a human donor with narcolepsy.

This sequence joins TRBV19 and TRBJ1-1; no definite D call. The CDR3 totals 12 residues. V dropped 5 bases and J dropped 6 bases, with 10 bases sitting between them. CDR1 and CDR2 from the germline V gene are LNHDA and SQIVND (reference sequence). The CDR3 region is CASSYRAAEAFF. Written as DNA, the CDR3 is TGTGCCAGTAGTTACCGGGCCGCTGAAGCTTTCTTT. Filled out from reference TRBV19 and TRBJ1-1, the complete variable domain reads DGGITQSPKYLFRKEGQNVTLSCEQNLNHDAMYWYRQDPGQGLRLIYYSQIVNDFQKGDIAEGYSVSREKKESFPLTVTSAQKNPTAFYLCASSYRAAEAFFGQGTRLTVV.

In its sample, this clone was seen a few times. The rearrangement joins TRBV19 to TRBJ2-3, with D possibly TRBD2 on 6 matching bases. This CDR3 has 15 residues. Trimming removed 3 bases at V and 2 bases at J, with 12 bases between. Germline CDR1 LNHDA, CDR2 SQIVND (reference sequence). CDR3: CASSMKAGPTDTQYF. CDR3 DNA sequence: TGTGCCAGTAGTATGAAGGCGGGGCCCACAGATACGCAGTATTTT.

This chain uses TRBV18 with TRBJ1-2; 7 bases match TRBD1. Trimming removed 0 bases from V and 10 bases from J; junction bases left unmatched: 8. The CDR3 totals 14 residues. Germline V lookup: CDR1 KGHSH, CDR2 LQKENI. CDR3: CASSPPTGYQSYTF. The CDR3 DNA is TGTGCCAGCTCACCACCGACAGGGTATCAGTCCTACACCTTC.

The chain has TRBV5-1 and TRBJ2-2; 10 nucleotides line up with TRBD2. This CDR3 is 16 amino acids long. The germline V gene encodes CDR1 SGHRS and CDR2 YFSETQ. Germline trimming cut 4 bases from V and 2 bases from J; bases unmatched to any gene: 5. This CDR3 reads CASSLGTSANTGELFF. The CDR3 DNA follows: TGCGCCAGCAGCCTCGGGACTAGCGCTAACACCGGGGAGCTGTTTTTT.

V usage is TRBV4-1 and J usage is TRBJ2-1; D gene ambiguous. The CDR3 length is 13 residues. The germline V gene encodes CDR1 MGHRA and CDR2 YSYEKL. Trimming left V 4 bases short and J 2 bases short, with 6 bases between. CDR3 coding DNA: TGCGCCAGCAGCCTGGGTACCTACAATGAGCAGTTCTTC. It specifies CASSLGTYNEQFF.

The rearrangement links TRBV10-1 to TRBJ2-3, with 7 nucleotides matching TRBD1. In germline, CDR1 is WNHNN, CDR2 SYGVQD (reference sequence). This CDR3 is built from 14 residues. After removal of 4 bases from V and 2 bases from J, the junction contained 3 bases not matched to a gene. CDR3 protein: CASSGTGVTDTQYF. Written as DNA, the CDR3 is TGCGCCAGCAGTGGTACAGGGGTCACAGATACGCAGTATTTT.

This clone has a single count. This chain links TRBV5-1 with TRBJ2-4; D tentatively fits TRBD1 or TRBD2 (6 bases each). The CDR3 loop spans 16 amino acids. Trimming stripped 0 bases from V and 0 bases from J, with 10 bases between. Per the germline V gene, CDR1 is SGHRS and CDR2 is YFSETQ. The CDR3 DNA follows: TGCGCCAGCAGCTTGGAGGGGGGAATAGCCAAAAACATTCAGTACTTC. Residues: CASSLEGGIAKNIQYF.

This clone was observed once. This sequence joins TRBV6-1 and TRBJ1-2; D gene uncertain. This CDR3 region has 13 residues. Trimming left V 5 bases short and J 2 bases short, with 9 bases between. Germline CDR1 is MNHNS and CDR2 is SASEGT. The CDR3: CASSLGINYGYTF. In DNA form, the CDR3 reads TGTGCCAGCAGTCTGGGTATCAACTATGGCTACACCTTC.

The chain is built from TRBV19 and TRBJ2-2; D may be TRBD1 (6 bases). The germline V gene encodes CDR1 LNHDA and CDR2 SQIVND (reference sequence). Trimming took 3 bases from V and 0 from J, leaving 8 bases between them. CDR3 size: 15 residues. CDR3 loop: CASSIGQSNTGELFF. The CDR3 DNA is TGTGCCAGTAGTATTGGACAGTCGAACACCGGGGAGCTGTTTTTT.

The chain uses TRBV19 and TRBJ2-6; D is ambiguous. V shed 3 bases and J shed 2 bases, with 8 bases lying between them. The CDR3 runs 15 residues. Germline loops: CDR1 LNHDA, CDR2 SQIVND (reference sequence). Here the CDR3 DNA reads TGTGCCAGTAGTATTCTAAGGGCTGGGGCCAACGTCCTGACTTTC. Residues: CASSILRAGANVLTF.

Details on this clone: One junction end does not reproduce the germline sequence, and a read error may be involved. The chain couples TRBV7-7 to TRBJ2-2; D is unclear. The CDR3 is 15 amino acids. Germline V gene sequence: CDR1 SSHAT, CDR2 FNYEAQ (reference sequence). CDR3 sequence (DNA): TGTGCTAGCAGCTTAAGTGGGGTCGCCACCGGGGAGCTGTTTTTT. Translation gives CASSLSGVATGELFF.

The chain has TRBV25-1 and TRBJ1-5; D possibly corresponds to TRBD1 (5 bases). V lost 3 bases and J lost 16, with 10 bases in between. The germline V gene has CDR1 MGHDK and CDR2 SYGVNS. The CDR3 extends over 10 amino acids. The CDR3 loop reads CASSDGDGHF. CDR3 coding DNA: TGTGCCAGCAGTGACGGGGACGGACATTTT.

The chain couples TRBV19 to TRBJ2-7; D is perhaps TRBD2 (5 bases). Trimming removed 4 bases at V and 2 bases at J, with 9 bases between. The CDR3 extends over 13 amino acids. The germline V gene has CDR1 LNHDA and CDR2 SQIVND (reference sequence). The CDR3 region is CASSNRDTYEQYF. CDR3 nucleotide sequence: TGTGCCAGTAGTAACCGGGATACCTACGAGCAGTACTTC.